The entry that follows covers one TCR beta chain sequence. The data are from a study of blood T cell repertoires in COVID-19. Original processing notes: Reference gene primer amplification in the assay estimated nucleated cell counts. The repertoire was sequenced with immunoSEQ multiplex PCR; TCRdb's copy has only in-frame clones and lacks some. V and J calls and clone size are as listed in that table; D and trimming were resolved from the DNA. The sample carries 250,000 or so clones, less than 95% recorded once. Germline values: CDR1 MDHEN, CDR2 SYDVKM. The CDR3 spans 17 residues. V was pared by 3 bases and J by 10 bases, with 27 bases between. Ages ranged from about 18 to 89 years, with residence in 20 to 30 US areas.

This receptor was taken from a man aged 35 to 55 who had been exposed to COVID-19. The specimen was PBMCs or T cells enriched from blood (not recorded which). V gene TRBV28 combines with J gene TRBJ2-5, with D tentatively TRBD1 (6 bases). CDR3 residues: CASSFSGISTKRGIQYF. DNA for the CDR3: TGTGCCAGCAGTTTTTCTGGGATTTCTACCAAGAGGGGGATCCAGTACTTC.